This TCR beta chain derives from a study of blood T cell repertoires in COVID-19. Study-level background: T cells, B-cell-depleted T cells, or PBMCs provided the cDNA or gDNA that served as material.

Authors' processing steps: Amplification of reference gene primers was used by the study to estimate nucleated cell counts. Profiled with immunoSEQ multiplex PCR; TCRdb holds only in-frame clones, not every one. The V and J calls and the clone size are those of that table, but D and trimming were determined from the DNA. The table shows some 200,000 clones, with approximately 81% occurring only once. Participants were placed into cohorts based on the clinical history they reported. Germline V gene sequence: CDR1 ENHRY, CDR2 SYGVKD. CDR3 length: 14 amino acids. With 3 bases removed from V and 2 bases from J, the gap between germline ends came to 10 bases.

The TCR comes from a woman aged 50 to 60 with acute COVID-19. The chain couples TRBV10-3 to TRBJ1-1; no clear D. Sequenced: PBMCs or T cells enriched from blood (not recorded which). CDR3 nucleotides: TGTGCCATCAGTGACCATACAGCTAACACTGAAGCTTTCTTT. This gives the protein CAISDHTANTEAFF.